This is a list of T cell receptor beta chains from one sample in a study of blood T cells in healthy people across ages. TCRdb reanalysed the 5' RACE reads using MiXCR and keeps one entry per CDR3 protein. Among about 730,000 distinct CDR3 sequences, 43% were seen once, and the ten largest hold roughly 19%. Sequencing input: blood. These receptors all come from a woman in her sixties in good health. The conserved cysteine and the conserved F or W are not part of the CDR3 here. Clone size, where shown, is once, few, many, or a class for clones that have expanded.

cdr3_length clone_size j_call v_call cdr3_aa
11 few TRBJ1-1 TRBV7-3 ASSLEGFTEAF
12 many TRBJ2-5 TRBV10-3 AIRSSGNQETQY
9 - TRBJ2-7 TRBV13 ASSFTTQQY
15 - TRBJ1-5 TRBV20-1 SARPRTATLSNQPQH
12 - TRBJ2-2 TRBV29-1 SVKDRGNTGELF
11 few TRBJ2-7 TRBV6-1 ASSEARPYEQY
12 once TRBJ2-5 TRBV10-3 AISANPSPNEQY
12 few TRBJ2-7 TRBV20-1 SAGPPGSQYEQY
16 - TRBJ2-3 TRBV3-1 ASSQDQYSSRLTDTQY
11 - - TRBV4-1 ASSQQRDYEQY
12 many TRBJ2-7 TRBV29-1 SVESGGLHYEQY
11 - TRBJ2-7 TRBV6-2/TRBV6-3 AAIGPSPYEQY
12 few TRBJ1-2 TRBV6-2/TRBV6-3 ASNWGRGLYGYT
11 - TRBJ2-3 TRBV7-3 ASSLSPTDTQY
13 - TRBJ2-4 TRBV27 ASSPTGTVKNIQY
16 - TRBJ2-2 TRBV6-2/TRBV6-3 ASSYSILAGGRTGELF
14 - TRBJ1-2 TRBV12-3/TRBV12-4 ASSLGFGTHNYGYT
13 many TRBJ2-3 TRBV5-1 ASSLGTSNTDTQY
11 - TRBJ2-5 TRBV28 ASREGSSETQY
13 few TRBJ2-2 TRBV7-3 ASSLTGQNTGELF
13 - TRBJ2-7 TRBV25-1 ASSDTGLRLYEQY
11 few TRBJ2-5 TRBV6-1 ASSGESTGEQY
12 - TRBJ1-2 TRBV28 ASSTSDTHYGYT
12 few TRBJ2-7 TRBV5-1 ASSSEGARGRQY